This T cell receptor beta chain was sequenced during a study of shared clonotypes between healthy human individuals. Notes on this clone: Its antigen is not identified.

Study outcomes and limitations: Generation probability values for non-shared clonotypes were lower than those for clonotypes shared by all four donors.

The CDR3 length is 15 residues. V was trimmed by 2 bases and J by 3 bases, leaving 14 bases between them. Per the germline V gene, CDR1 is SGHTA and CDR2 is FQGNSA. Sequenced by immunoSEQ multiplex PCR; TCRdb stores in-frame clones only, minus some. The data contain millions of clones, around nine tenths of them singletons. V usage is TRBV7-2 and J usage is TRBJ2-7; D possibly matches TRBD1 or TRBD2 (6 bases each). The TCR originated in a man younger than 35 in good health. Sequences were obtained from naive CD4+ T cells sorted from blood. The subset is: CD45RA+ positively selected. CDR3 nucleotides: TGTGCCAGCAGCTTAAGAGGGGGGAAGAACTACGAGCAGTACTTC. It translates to CASSLRGGKNYEQYF.